The present T cell receptor (beta chain) was sequenced within a study of technical replicates of blood from several donors. From germline, CDR1 is LGHNA and CDR2 YNFKEQ. V was trimmed by 2 bases and J by 4 bases, leaving 9 bases between them. This CDR3 has 14 residues. The assay was immunoSEQ multiplex PCR, and TCRdb's table has in-frame clones only and misses some. In the table there are more than 65,000 clones, about 81% of which are singletons. The source is a human donor in good health. Some clones in this sample may be carry-over from other donors' samples. The sequenced material came from PBMCs. The rearrangement uses TRBV4-2 and TRBJ1-5; D is unresolved. The CDR3 DNA is TGTGCCAGCAGCCAACGCCGGGAAAATCAGCCCCAGCATTTT. It encodes CASSQRRENQPQHF.